This TCR beta chain was recovered during a study of CD8 T cells in Susac syndrome. When the RNA was reverse transcribed, random hexamers were used with an input of roughly 0.45 to 1 ug. TCRdb independently ran MiXCR on the immunoSEQ multiplex PCR reads; one entry per CDR3 protein. The top ten clones hold around 0.08% of a sample with over 200,000 distinct CDR3 sequences, 95% of them seen once. The V gene end was trimmed by 4 bases and the J gene end by 2 bases; junction bases not matched to a gene: 6. The V gene's germline CDR1 is SQVTM and CDR2 ANQGSEA. The CDR3 totals 15 residues. The rearrangement uses TRBV29-1 and TRBJ1-2; TRBD1 agrees at 11 bases. The receptor was derived from a human donor with multiple sclerosis. Sample: CD4+ T cells from PBMCs. CDR3 bases: TGCAGCGTTGGTTCCGGGACAGGGGGAAACTATGGCTACACCTTC. Translation gives CSVGSGTGGNYGYTF.